The 17 T cell receptor beta chains listed next were all sequenced from one sample in a study of memory CD4+ T cells and cytomegalovirus serostatus. The sort gate was single viable CD3+CD4+CD8-CD45RO+ cells for memory CD4+ T cells. Profiling relied on immunoSEQ multiplex PCR, and the TCRdb table lists in-frame clones only, not all of them. The profile covers 50,000 or so clones, with approximately 83% appearing a single time and roughly 0.59% taken by the ten largest. The specimen sequenced was memory CD4+ T cells from blood. These receptors all come from an adult in good health and CMV-seronegative.

V gene TRBV10-3 combines with J gene TRBJ1-1; unclear D gene. CDR1 is ENHRY, CDR2 SYGVKD, per germline. The V gene lost 6 bases and the J gene lost 7 bases, with 15 bases spanning the gap. The CDR3 spans 13 residues. The CDR3 region has the DNA TGTGCCATCAGCGACCTCACAGAGGTTGAAGCTTTCTTT. Translation gives CAISDLTEVEAFF.

Regarding this clone: The germline gene is not matched at one end of the junction; a read error may be the cause. This chain links TRBV7-7 with TRBJ1-5; TRBD1 aligns across 7 bases. This CDR3 has 15 residues. In germline, CDR1 is SSHAT, CDR2 FNYEAQ (reference sequence). CDR3 nucleotide sequence: TGTGCTAGCAGCTTAAAGGACCTCAGGGGGCAGCCCCAGCATTTT. Its translation: CASSLKDLRGQPQHF.

This clone was recorded once. V and J are TRBV6-1 and TRBJ1-1; tentative D call: TRBD1 (6 bases). V was clipped by 6 bases and J by 4 bases, with 15 bases between them. CDR1 and CDR2 (germline): MNHNS, SASEGT. The CDR3 spans 14 residues. CDR3 DNA: TGTGCCAGCAGGGGGGGGCGCTTTGGCACTGAAGCTTTCTTT. Translation gives CASRGGRFGTEAFF.

The chain is built from TRBV10-3 and TRBJ2-2; a possible D gene is TRBD2 (7 bases). Germline loops: CDR1 ENHRY, CDR2 SYGVKD. CDR3 length equals 14 residues. Trimming shortened V by 2 bases and J by 6 bases, and 10 bases separated the two germline ends. The CDR3 nucleotides read TGTGCCATCAGTGAGGGGGGGGCCCCCGGGGAGCTGTTTTTT. Amino acid sequence: CAISEGGAPGELFF.

This chain joins TRBV15 and TRBJ1-1, with D perhaps matching TRBD1 (6 bases). The CDR3 totals 15 residues. With 0 bases removed from V and 1 base from J, the gap between germline ends came to 9 bases. Per the germline V gene, CDR1 is LNHNV and CDR2 is YYDKDF (reference sequence). The DNA for the CDR3 is TGTGCCACCAGCAGAGATCGAGGGGGGAACACTGAAGCTTTCTTT. Translated, it gives CATSRDRGGNTEAFF.

CDR3: CASSQDLWTDEKLFF. As DNA, the CDR3 is TGCGCCAGCAGCCAAGATCTATGGACAGATGAAAAACTGTTTTTT. The chain is built from TRBV4-1 and TRBJ1-4, with a weak D call TRBD1 (6 bases). The CDR3 is made up of 15 amino acids. Germline V lookup: CDR1 MGHRA, CDR2 YSYEKL. Deletions cut 0 bases from V and 6 bases from J, with 11 bases between.

The rearrangement uses TRBV6-5 and TRBJ2-3, with D unclear. Germline V gene data show CDR1 as MNHEY and CDR2 as SVGAGI. CDR3 length equals 13 residues. Trimming took off 8 bases at V and 2 bases at J, with 11 bases between the two ends. The DNA of the CDR3 is TGTGCCAGCCGTGGCACCTCCACAGATACGCAGTATTTT. Its translation is CASRGTSTDTQYF.

The V and J genes are TRBV20-1 and TRBJ2-7; no reliable D call. This CDR3 is 10 amino acids long. Germline CDR1 is DFQATT and CDR2 is SNEGSKA (reference sequence). V was trimmed by 3 bases and J by 4 bases, leaving 4 bases between them. The CDR3 reads CSASGYEQYF. The CDR3 region has the DNA TGCAGTGCTAGCGGGTACGAGCAGTACTTC.

This chain links TRBV2 with TRBJ1-1; D unresolved. The CDR3 consists of 13 residues. Germline V CDR1 and CDR2: SNHLY, FYNNEI. The V and J ends lost 8 bases and 1 base respectively, with 11 bases between them. CDR3 sequence: CASRKQPNTEAFF. As DNA, the CDR3 is TGTGCCAGCCGTAAACAGCCGAACACTGAAGCTTTCTTT.

The chain has TRBV4-1 and TRBJ1-2, with 8 bases lining up with TRBD1. J lost 0 bases, V lost 1 base, and 1 base had no gene match. The CDR3 totals 15 residues. Germline V gene sequence: CDR1 MGHRA, CDR2 YSYEKL. This CDR3 is CASSQGQGPNYGYTF. The CDR3 DNA reads TGCGCCAGCAGCCAAGGACAGGGGCCTAACTATGGCTACACCTTC.

The chain recombines TRBV20-1 with TRBJ2-7; D remains ambiguous. V lost 6 bases and J lost 4, with 10 bases in between. The CDR3 consists of 11 residues. CDR1 is DFQATT, CDR2 SNEGSKA, per germline (reference sequence). The CDR3 spells CSARTEYEQYF. DNA for the CDR3: TGCAGTGCCAGAACAGAGTACGAGCAGTACTTC.

This clone was detected a few times. Additional DNA sequences in this sample encode the identical CDR3. The chain uses TRBV4-1 and TRBJ2-3; TRBD1 aligns across 7 bases. This CDR3 region has 15 residues. With 0 bases clipped from V and 1 base from J, the junction kept 1 base outside the gene matches. Germline V gene sequence: CDR1 MGHRA, CDR2 YSYEKL. The CDR3 DNA follows: TGCGCCAGCAGCCAAGATGACAGGGGCACAGATACGCAGTATTTT. Its protein product is CASSQDDRGTDTQYF.

This chain links TRBV15 with TRBJ2-3; 8 nucleotides align to TRBD2. This CDR3 region has 17 residues. Germline loops: CDR1 LNHNV, CDR2 YYDKDF (reference sequence). The V gene end was trimmed by 1 base and the J gene end by 7 bases; junction bases not matched to a gene: 13. The CDR3 nucleotides are TGTGCCACCAGCAGAGGGGTGGGACTAGATAAGGAAAATACGCAGTATTTT. Translated, it gives CATSRGVGLDKENTQYF.

V gene TRBV7-9 combines with J gene TRBJ2-7, with D unclear. Germline V gene data show CDR1 as SEHNR and CDR2 as FQNEAQ (reference sequence). The CDR3 runs 14 residues. Between the trimmed V and J ends, which lost 1 base and 1 base, there was a span of 8 bases. The CDR3 region is CASSLDNYSYEQYF. CDR3 coding DNA: TGTGCCAGCAGCTTAGATAATTATTCCTACGAGCAGTACTTC.

This clone was picked up a small number of times. This rearrangement joins TRBV28 to TRBJ2-7, with TRBD1 matching over 9 bases. CDR1 and CDR2 from the germline V gene are MDHEN and SYDVKM. There are 13 residues in the CDR3. V lost 8 bases, J lost 0 bases, and 2 bases stayed unmatched. CDR3 sequence reads: CASGTGFSYEQYF. CDR3 bases: TGTGCCAGCGGGACAGGGTTCTCCTACGAGCAGTACTTC.

A single count supports this clone. V usage is TRBV6-1 and J usage is TRBJ2-5; D remains ambiguous. Trimming removed 3 bases at V and 2 bases at J, with 13 bases between. Germline lookup yields CDR1 MNHNS and CDR2 SASEGT. The CDR3 extends over 15 amino acids. The CDR3 spells CASSDMAYAQETQYF. CDR3 bases: TGTGCCAGCAGTGACATGGCCTACGCTCAAGAGACCCAGTACTTC.

In DNA, the CDR3 is TGTGCCAGCAGCCAAGATGTACTAGCCTACGAGCAGTACTTC. Protein: CASSQDVLAYEQYF. The chain couples TRBV14 to TRBJ2-7; the D gene is possibly TRBD2 (5 bases). Trimming removed 0 bases at V and 2 bases at J, with 8 bases between. This CDR3 contains 14 residues. Germline CDR1 and CDR2: SGHDN and FVKESK.